What follows are 21 T cell receptor beta chains derived from one specimen sequenced in a study of cytomegalovirus exposure and HLA in healthy donors (dated by TCRdb to the late 2010s). The library came from the immunoSEQ multiplex PCR assay. The multiplex PCR relied on a mix of 60 forward primers for TCR Vbeta segments and 13 reverse primers for TCR Jbeta segments. This is the immuneACCESS table as TCRdb keeps it, with only in-frame sequences that have V and J called. A part of the clones is gone; compared with another copy, unresolved V genes explain less than half, and the rest is unexplained. This sample's table carries about 140,000 clones. The ten largest clonotypes hold about 2.2% of the sample. The sequenced material came from PBMCs. Every receptor here comes from a woman aged 18-29 years in good health and CMV-seronegative.

The chain carries TRBV2 and TRBJ2-1; the match to TRBD2 covers 10 bases. The germline gives CDR1 SNHLY, CDR2 FYNNEI. Trimming removed 4 bases from V and 9 bases from J; junction bases left unmatched: 9. CDR3 size: 15 residues. The CDR3 bases are TGTGCCAGCAGTGGCATCCTAGCGGGAGTGGGTGAGCAGTTCTTC. Its protein is CASSGILAGVGEQFF.

The J gene is TRBJ1-3, the V gene TRBV30, with D perhaps matching TRBD1 (6 bases). The CDR3 is 17 residues long. Trimming took 2 bases from V and 0 from J, leaving 17 bases between them. Germline V gives CDR1 GTSNPN, CDR2 SVGIG (reference sequence). DNA for the CDR3: TGTGCCTGGAGTCCCCCAGGGGCTTGGAGCTCTGGAAACACCATATATTTT. Amino acids: CAWSPPGAWSSGNTIYF.

The chain couples TRBV6-5 to TRBJ1-5; 8 positions agree with TRBD1. With V trimmed by 0 bases and J by 6 bases, 1 base remained unmatched. The CDR3 is 14 residues long. Germline CDR1 reads MNHEY; CDR2 reads SVGAGI. In nucleotides, the CDR3 is TGTGCCAGCAGTTACTCGACAGGGGTTCAGCCCCAGCATTTT. This gives the protein CASSYSTGVQPQHF.

The chain combines TRBV10-3 with TRBJ1-3; D ambiguous. Germline assignment: CDR1 ENHRY and CDR2 SYGVKD. V lost 10 bases, J lost 0 bases, and 19 bases lay in between. The CDR3 runs 16 residues. This CDR3 reads CATTPLGESSGNTIYF. The CDR3 coding sequence is TGTGCCACCACCCCCCTGGGCGAGAGCTCTGGAAACACCATATATTTT.

The V call is TRBV7-2, the J call TRBJ2-7, with D tentatively TRBD2 (6 bases). CDR1 is SGHTA and CDR2 is FQGNSA in the germline V gene. V dropped 5 bases and J dropped 2 bases, with 16 bases sitting between them. The CDR3 runs to 15 residues. The CDR3 is CASSQRGGAAYEQYF. CDR3 nucleotides: TGTGCCAGCAGCCAACGGGGCGGGGCCGCCTACGAGCAGTACTTC.

This chain connects TRBV7-2 to TRBJ2-1, with D unclear. In germline, CDR1 is SGHTA, CDR2 FQGNSA. V was clipped by 4 bases and J by 5 bases, with 6 bases between them. The CDR3 is 12 residues long. The CDR3 bases are TGTGCCAGCAGCTATCAGAACAATGAGCAGTTCTTC. This encodes CASSYQNNEQFF.

The chain carries TRBV5-4 and TRBJ1-4; 9 positions match TRBD1. The CDR3 runs to 15 residues. With 4 bases clipped from V and 4 bases from J, the junction kept 5 bases outside the gene matches. Germline V CDR1 and CDR2: SGHNT, YYREEE (reference sequence). The CDR3 is CASSRGTGLNEKLFF. The CDR3 nucleotides are TGTGCCAGCAGCCGTGGGACAGGGCTTAATGAAAAACTGTTTTTT.

The rearrangement links TRBV10-3 to TRBJ1-1; 12 bases are a match to TRBD1. Losses at the gene ends were 6 bases for V and 2 bases for J; bases not matched to a gene: 7. The CDR3 contains 16 residues. The germline V gene has CDR1 ENHRY and CDR2 SYGVKD. CDR3 sequence reads: CAIRGQGATSNTEAFF. The CDR3, as DNA: TGTGCCATCAGGGGACAGGGGGCTACTTCTAACACTGAAGCTTTCTTT.

This sequence joins TRBV19 and TRBJ2-1; 9 bases are a match to TRBD1. The J segment lost 4 bases and the V segment lost 0 bases, leaving 4 bases of the junction unmatched. The germline CDR1 and CDR2 sequences are LNHDA and SQIVND (reference sequence). The CDR3 consists of 16 residues. The CDR3 sequence is CASSIELQGAYNEQFF. CDR3 nucleotides: TGTGCCAGTAGTATAGAATTACAGGGGGCGTACAATGAGCAGTTCTTC.

This chain connects TRBV5-5 to TRBJ1-4, with D tentatively TRBD1 (5 bases). Germline values: CDR1 SGHKS, CDR2 YYEKEE (reference sequence). V was cut by 6 bases and J by 7 bases, with 19 bases left in between. The CDR3 loop spans 15 amino acids. CDR3 DNA sequence: TGTGCCAGCACCGGCCCGACAGAGCTTGGTGAAAAACTGTTTTTT. Translation: CASTGPTELGEKLFF.

V gene TRBV5-4 combines with J gene TRBJ2-1; D is perhaps TRBD1 (6 bases). The germline V gene encodes CDR1 SGHNT and CDR2 YYREEE (reference sequence). V lost 5 bases, J lost 8 bases, and 20 bases lay in between. The CDR3 runs to 15 residues. The CDR3 spells CASSFRQALPYEQFF. The CDR3 region has the DNA TGTGCCAGCAGTTTTCGACAGGCTCTACCCTATGAGCAGTTCTTC.

The genes are TRBV11-2 and TRBJ2-7; 7 bases align to TRBD1. Per the germline V gene, CDR1 is SGHAT and CDR2 is FQNNGV. Germline trimming cut 1 base from V and 3 bases from J; bases unmatched to any gene: 6. This CDR3 has 15 residues. This CDR3 is CASSLGTGDIYEQYF. CDR3 DNA: TGTGCCAGCAGCTTAGGAACAGGGGACATCTACGAGCAGTACTTC.

This rearrangement joins TRBV5-4 to TRBJ2-3; unclear D gene. CDR1 is SGHNT and CDR2 is YYREEE in the germline V gene (reference sequence). V lost 1 base to trimming and J lost 0 bases, with 9 bases between them. CDR3 length equals 15 residues. The CDR3 is CASSLRGTSTDTQYF. The CDR3 nucleotides read TGTGCCAGCAGCTTGCGCGGAACTAGCACAGATACGCAGTATTTT.

V usage is TRBV4-2 and J usage is TRBJ2-1, with 7 bases identical to TRBD1. The CDR3 contains 15 residues. The V gene end was trimmed by 3 bases and the J gene end by 6 bases; junction bases not matched to a gene: 8. Germline CDR1 and CDR2: LGHNA and YNFKEQ. The CDR3 reads CASSQGDSLGNEQFF. The CDR3 nucleotides read TGTGCCAGCAGCCAGGGGGACAGCTTAGGCAATGAGCAGTTCTTC.

The chain uses TRBV30 and TRBJ2-1; 7 bases map to TRBD2. CDR1 is GTSNPN, CDR2 SVGIG, per germline (reference sequence). This CDR3 is built from 12 residues. V trimming: 7 bases; J trimming: 4 bases; junction bases outside the gene matches: 4. CDR3 sequence (DNA): TGTGCCTCTAGCGGACCATACAATGAGCAGTTCTTC. Translated, it gives CASSGPYNEQFF.

The J gene is TRBJ2-6, the V gene TRBV7-9, with TRBD1 identical over 10 bases. The CDR3 runs to 19 residues. The trim removed 4 bases at V and 4 bases at J, leaving 13 bases unmatched. Per the germline V gene, CDR1 is SEHNR and CDR2 is FQNEAQ (reference sequence). The DNA for the CDR3 is TGTGCCAGCAGCTCGCCCCGCGGGACAGGGGAGTTCGGGGCCAACGTCCTGACTTTC. Its protein is CASSSPRGTGEFGANVLTF. Combining the CDR3 with reference TRBV7-9 and TRBJ2-6 gives the whole variable domain DTGVSQNPRHKITKRGQNVTFRCDPISEHNRLYWYRQTLGQGPEFLTYFQNEAQLEKSRLLSDRFSAERPKGSFSTLEIQRTEQGDSAMYLCASSSPRGTGEFGANVLTFGAGSRLTVL.

In DNA, the CDR3 is TGTGCCAGCAAAGGCGGGTTCCTCAACACCGGGGAGCTGTTTTTT. Residues: CASKGGFLNTGELFF. This chain joins TRBV6-6 and TRBJ2-2; D might be TRBD2 (5 bases). Trimming removed 7 bases at V and 2 bases at J, with 14 bases between. Germline lookup yields CDR1 MNHNY and CDR2 SVGAGI (reference sequence). The CDR3 has 15 residues.

The chain couples TRBV30 to TRBJ2-5; TRBD1 matches 7 bases. The CDR3 runs 12 residues. Trimming at V came to 4 bases and at J to 1 base, leaving 0 bases not matched to a gene. Germline CDR1 GTSNPN, CDR2 SVGIG (reference sequence). CDR3: CAWTGGQETQYF. The CDR3 coding sequence is TGTGCCTGGACAGGGGGCCAAGAGACCCAGTACTTC.

The chain joins TRBV6-1 to TRBJ1-1; TRBD1 matches 8 bases. The germline CDR1 and CDR2 sequences are MNHNS and SASEGT. The CDR3 consists of 15 residues. Trimming took 7 bases from V and 3 from J; bases not matched to a gene: 10. DNA for the CDR3: TGTGCCAGCACTTGGTCGGACAGGGTGGACACTGAAGCTTTCTTT. Amino acids: CASTWSDRVDTEAFF.

The chain employs TRBV7-8 and TRBJ1-1, with 11 bases that match TRBD1. The CDR3 contains 14 residues. From germline, CDR1 is SGHVS and CDR2 FQNEAQ. V dropped 3 bases and J dropped 4; count of bases not matched to a gene: 1. The DNA for the CDR3 is TGTGCCAGCAGCTTCGGACAGGGGGCCACTGAAGCTTTCTTT. The encoded protein is CASSFGQGATEAFF.

The chain combines TRBV10-3 with TRBJ1-4; D is possibly TRBD1 (5 bases). The V gene lost 3 bases and the J gene lost 4 bases, with 9 bases spanning the gap. Germline V gene sequence: CDR1 ENHRY, CDR2 SYGVKD. CDR3 length equals 14 residues. The CDR3 sequence: CAISDRQSNEKLFF. CDR3 nucleotide sequence: TGTGCCATCAGTGATAGACAGAGTAATGAAAAACTGTTTTTT.